This T cell receptor beta chain was recorded in a study of T-cell memory formation after mild COVID-19. Constant-segment primers and 5'RACE yielded cDNA libraries for TCR alpha and TCR beta, each carrying sample barcodes and UMIs. MiXCR, run by TCRdb on the 5' RACE reads, gives a single entry per CDR3 protein. The sample includes approximately 300,000 distinct CDR3 sequences, about 16% of them seen just once. Germline V lookup: CDR1 SGHRS, CDR2 YFSETQ. CDR3 size: 16 residues. Trimming at V came to 6 bases and at J to 7 bases, leaving 11 bases not matched to a gene. This sequence joins TRBV5-1 and TRBJ1-6, with 9 nucleotides matching TRBD1. Material for sequencing was PBMCs or a T cell subset sorted from them (not recorded which). The TCR was taken from a man aged 18 to 29 who had mild COVID-19 (a few samples of this study predate the infection). Cell type and time point are not known. CDR3 DNA sequence: TGCGCCAGCAAAGTACCGGGACAGGGAGGGAATTCACCCCTCCACTTT. Its translation: CASKVPGQGGNSPLHF.